This record concerns one T cell receptor (beta chain) sequence. The data originate from a study of blood T cell repertoires in COVID-19. V was pared by 2 bases and J by 8 bases, with 21 bases between. CDR3 size: 16 residues. Per germline, CDR1 LGHNA and CDR2 YSLEER. The assay was immunoSEQ multiplex PCR, and TCRdb's table has in-frame clones only and misses some. The repertoire consists of about 180,000 clones, with 80% to 90% occurring once and the leading ten covering more than 8.5%. This receptor was obtained from a young woman who had recovered from COVID-19. The rearrangement links TRBV4-3 to TRBJ1-2, with D perhaps matching TRBD1 (6 bases). The source material was PBMCs or T cells enriched from blood (not recorded which). The CDR3 is CASSQQTGLLRGGYTF. In DNA form, the CDR3 reads TGCGCCAGCAGCCAACAAACAGGTCTCCTAAGGGGGGGCTACACCTTC.